The sample holds a few counts of the clone carrying this T cell receptor beta chain. What it recognizes is unknown. Each donor was a healthy Caucasian. These data are taken from a study of identical twins. Germline loops: CDR1 MGHRA, CDR2 YSYEKL. CDR3 size: 15 residues. V lost 0 bases to trimming and J lost 11 bases, with 19 bases between them. Unique molecular identifiers were present on cDNA, and template switching added a universal primer site. TCRdb analysed the 5' RACE reads with MiXCR anew, one entry per CDR3 protein. The table shows 1,800,000 or so distinct CDR3 sequences, with under 35% occurring only once. Findings and caveats of the study: The study found weaker excess twin sharing in beta out-of-frame sequences. For cord blood, abundant beta clonotypes had fewer insertions, unlike memory repertoires, which showed none.

The clonotype originates from a newborn girl in good health. The sequenced material came from cord blood. The chain has TRBV4-1 and TRBJ2-5, with D tentatively TRBD2 (5 bases). The DNA for the CDR3 is TGCGCCAGCAGCCAAGAAGGGATGAGGGAAAGAAAGCAGTACTTC. Amino acids: CASSQEGMRERKQYF.